This T cell receptor beta chain was profiled in a study of shared clonotypes between healthy human individuals. Sorted subsets were amplified in replicate PCRs using about 210 ng DNA, some 31,000 T cell genomes. The table came from immunoSEQ multiplex PCR; TCRdb's copy has only in-frame clones and leaves some out. The sample has 2 million to 2.5 million clones; 92% are singletons. Germline V CDR1 and CDR2: GTSNPN, SVGIG (reference sequence). J was trimmed by 1 base and V by 4 bases; bases with no gene match: 15. The CDR3 is 17 amino acids. CD4+ cells were split into CD45RA+ naive and CD45RA-negative memory subsets.

Sequences were obtained from naive CD4+ T cells from PBMCs. This sample's subset: CD45RA+ positively selected. This chain connects TRBV30 to TRBJ1-2; 7 positions match TRBD1. This sequence was found in a man aged 18 to 29 in good health. Some clones in this sample may be carry-over from other donors' samples. The CDR3 DNA is TGTGCCTGGATCCTCCGGGGGGCAGGGGGTTATAACTATGGCTACACCTTC. Its protein product is CAWILRGAGGYNYGYTF.